This T cell receptor beta chain was captured in a study of blood T cell repertoires in COVID-19. Study information: From T cells, B-cell-depleted T cells, or PBMCs came the material, which was cDNA or gDNA.

V lost 6 bases and J 0 bases, leaving 9 bases between the germline ends. The CDR3 extends over 13 amino acids. CDR1 is MNHEY and CDR2 is SVGAGI in the germline V gene. Per the original data handling: Researchers report that nucleated cell counts were estimated from reference gene primer amplification. Using immunoSEQ multiplex PCR, the repertoire was profiled, and TCRdb retains in-frame clones only, with some absent. The DNA was the basis for D and trimming; V, J and clone size are from that table. The sample shows approximately 260,000 clones, approximately 79% of them seen only once. The material sequenced was peripheral blood. The chain recombines TRBV6-5 with TRBJ2-7, with D maybe TRBD2 (5 bases). This TCR derives from a woman of 80 years or more with active or convalescent COVID-19. CDR3: CASRLTTSYEQYF. As DNA, the CDR3 is TGTGCCAGCAGATTGACTACCTCCTACGAGCAGTACTTC.